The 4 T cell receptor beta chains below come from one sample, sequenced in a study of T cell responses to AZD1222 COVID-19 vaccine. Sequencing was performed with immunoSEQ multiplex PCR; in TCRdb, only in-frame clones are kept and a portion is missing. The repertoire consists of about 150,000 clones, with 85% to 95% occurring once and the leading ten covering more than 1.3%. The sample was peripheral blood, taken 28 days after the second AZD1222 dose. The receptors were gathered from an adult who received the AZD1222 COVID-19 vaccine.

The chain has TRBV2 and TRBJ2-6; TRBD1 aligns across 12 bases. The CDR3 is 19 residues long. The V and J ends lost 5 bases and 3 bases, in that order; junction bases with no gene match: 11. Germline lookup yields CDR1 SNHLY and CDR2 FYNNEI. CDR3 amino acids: CASSKNRDRGPGGANVLTF. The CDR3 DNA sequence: TGTGCCAGCAGTAAAAACCGGGACAGGGGGCCTGGTGGGGCCAACGTCCTGACTTTC.

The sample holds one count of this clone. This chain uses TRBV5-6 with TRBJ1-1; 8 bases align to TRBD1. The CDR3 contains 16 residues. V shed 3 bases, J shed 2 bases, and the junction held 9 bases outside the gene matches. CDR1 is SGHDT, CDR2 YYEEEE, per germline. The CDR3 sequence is CASSYGPDRDNTEAFF. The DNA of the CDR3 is TGTGCCAGCAGCTATGGGCCGGACAGGGATAACACTGAAGCTTTCTTT. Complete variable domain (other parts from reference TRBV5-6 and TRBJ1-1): DAGVTQSPTHLIKTRGQQVTLRCSPKSGHDTVSWYQQALGQGPQFIFQYYEEEERQRGNFPDRFSGHQFPNYSSELNVNALLLGDSALYLCASSYGPDRDNTEAFFGQGTRLTVV.

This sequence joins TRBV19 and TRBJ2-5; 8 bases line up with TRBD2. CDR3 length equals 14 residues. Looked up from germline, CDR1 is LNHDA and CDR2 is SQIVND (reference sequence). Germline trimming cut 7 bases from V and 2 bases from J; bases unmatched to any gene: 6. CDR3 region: CASKAGGAQETQYF. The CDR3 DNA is TGTGCCAGTAAGGCGGGGGGCGCACAAGAGACCCAGTACTTC.

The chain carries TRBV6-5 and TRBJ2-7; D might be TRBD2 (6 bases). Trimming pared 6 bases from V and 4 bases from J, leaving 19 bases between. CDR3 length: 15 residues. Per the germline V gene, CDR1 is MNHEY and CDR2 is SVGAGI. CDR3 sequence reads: CASRGLTEIPYEQYF. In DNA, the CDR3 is TGTGCCAGCAGGGGACTGACAGAGATCCCTTACGAGCAGTACTTC.